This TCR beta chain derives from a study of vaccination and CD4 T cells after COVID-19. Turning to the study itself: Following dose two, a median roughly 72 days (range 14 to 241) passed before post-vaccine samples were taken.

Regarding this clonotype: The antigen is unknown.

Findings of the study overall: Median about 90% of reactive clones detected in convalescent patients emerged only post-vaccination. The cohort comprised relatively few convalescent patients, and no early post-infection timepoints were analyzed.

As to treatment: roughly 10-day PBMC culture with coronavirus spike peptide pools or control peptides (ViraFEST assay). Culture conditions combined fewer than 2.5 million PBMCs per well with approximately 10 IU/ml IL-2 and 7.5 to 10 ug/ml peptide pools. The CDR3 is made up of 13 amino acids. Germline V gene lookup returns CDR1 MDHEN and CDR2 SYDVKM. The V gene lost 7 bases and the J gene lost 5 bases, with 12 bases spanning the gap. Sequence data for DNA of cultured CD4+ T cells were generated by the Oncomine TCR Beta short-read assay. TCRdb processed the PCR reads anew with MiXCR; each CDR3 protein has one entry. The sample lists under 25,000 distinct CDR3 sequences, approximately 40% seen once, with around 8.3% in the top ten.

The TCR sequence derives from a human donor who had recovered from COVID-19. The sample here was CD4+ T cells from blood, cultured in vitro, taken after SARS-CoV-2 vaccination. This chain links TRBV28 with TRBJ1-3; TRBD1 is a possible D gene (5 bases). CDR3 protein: CASTGSIRNTIYF. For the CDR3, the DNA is TGTGCCAGCACAGGGTCGATTAGAAACACCATATATTTT.